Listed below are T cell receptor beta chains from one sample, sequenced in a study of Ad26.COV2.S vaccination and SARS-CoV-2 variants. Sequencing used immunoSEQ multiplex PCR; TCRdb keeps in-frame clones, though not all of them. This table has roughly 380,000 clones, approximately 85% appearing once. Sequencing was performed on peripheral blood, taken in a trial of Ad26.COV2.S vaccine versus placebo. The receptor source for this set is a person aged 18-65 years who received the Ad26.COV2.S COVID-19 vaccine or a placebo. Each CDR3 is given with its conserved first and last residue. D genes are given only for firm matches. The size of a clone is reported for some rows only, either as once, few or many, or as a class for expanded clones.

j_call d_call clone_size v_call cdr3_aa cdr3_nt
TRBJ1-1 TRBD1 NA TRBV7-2 CASSIRGGTVNTEAFF TGTGCCAGCAGCATTAGAGGGGGCACCGTGAACACTGAAGCTTTCTTT
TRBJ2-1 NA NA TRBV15 CATSRGASSWGSEQFF TGTGCCACCAGCAGAGGTGCCTCATCGTGGGGATCTGAGCAGTTCTTC
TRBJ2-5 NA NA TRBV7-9 CASSLDPSPETQYF TGTGCCAGCAGCTTAGATCCTAGCCCAGAGACCCAGTACTTC
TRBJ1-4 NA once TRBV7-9 CASSFGAGSNEKLFF TGTGCCAGCAGCTTCGGTGCAGGAAGTAATGAAAAACTGTTTTTT
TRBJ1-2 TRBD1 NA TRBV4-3 CASSQDEGTGVYGYTF TGCGCCAGCAGCCAAGATGAGGGGACAGGGGTCTATGGCTACACCTTC
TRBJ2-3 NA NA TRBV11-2 CASSLIMASPDTQYF TGTGCCAGCAGCTTAATAATGGCTAGCCCAGATACGCAGTATTTT
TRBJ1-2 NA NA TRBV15 CATSRDLSMVGGSFNYGYTF TGTGCCACCAGCAGAGATTTGAGCATGGTAGGAGGATCTTTTAACTATGGCTACACCTTC
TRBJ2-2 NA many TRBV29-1 CSTAGSTGELFF TGCAGCACAGCAGGGTCCACCGGGGAGCTGTTTTTT
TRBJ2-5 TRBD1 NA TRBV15 CATSPRQGTQETQYF TGTGCCACCAGCCCACGACAGGGGACCCAAGAGACCCAGTACTTC
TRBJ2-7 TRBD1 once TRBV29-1 CSVGRDRGYEQYF TGCAGCGTCGGACGGGACAGGGGCTACGAGCAGTACTTC
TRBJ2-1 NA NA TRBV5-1 CASSPNNEQFF TGCGCCAGCAGCCCCAACAATGAGCAGTTCTTC
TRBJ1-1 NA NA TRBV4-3 CASSQVGSGAHEAFF TGCGCCAGCAGCCAAGTCGGGTCCGGGGCGCACGAAGCTTTCTTT
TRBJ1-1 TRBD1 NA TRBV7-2 CASRFSGTGNTEAFF TGTGCCAGCAGATTCTCCGGGACAGGGAACACTGAAGCTTTCTTT
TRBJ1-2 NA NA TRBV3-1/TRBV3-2 CASSPAGGPYYGYTF TGTGCCAGCAGCCCCGCCGGGGGGCCTTACTATGGCTACACCTTC
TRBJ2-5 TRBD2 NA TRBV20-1 CSATEARGGPRSTQYF TGCAGTGCTACTGAGGCAAGGGGAGGGCCGAGATCGACCCAGTACTTC